This record looks at one T cell receptor beta chain sequence and its context. The antigen is undetermined. This entry is derived from a study of cytomegalovirus exposure and HLA in healthy donors. The study's findings and limits: HLA-A and HLA-B allele assignments for most subjects were reportedly predicted accurately using TCR beta sequences. It was assumed in the presence/absence analyses that sequencing depth was roughly uniform across donors. Rarity characterized most TCR sequences, yet some public TCRs appeared in many donors.

The PCR made use of 60 Vbeta and 13 Jbeta primers. Original processing notes: As a later analysis found, there were tens of millions of unique TCR beta chains, of which around 9.9 million were shared. Here immunoSEQ multiplex PCR was the method, and the copy in TCRdb shows in-frame clones only, minus some. V and J calls and clone size come straight from that table; D and trimming were deduced from the DNA. The table records roughly 110,000 clones, over 60% of them present only once. Losses at the gene ends were 7 bases for V and 7 bases for J; bases not matched to a gene: 15. This CDR3 comprises 16 residues. CDR1 and CDR2 from the germline V gene are MDHEN and SYDVKM.

The rearrangement joins TRBV28 to TRBJ1-3, with 8 bases matching TRBD1. This clonotype originated in a man aged 25-40 years in good health and CMV-seropositive. The specimen sequenced was PBMCs. The CDR3 here is CASTTSGTGLWNTIYF. The CDR3 DNA sequence: TGTGCCAGCACCACCTCCGGGACAGGATTGTGGAACACCATATATTTT.